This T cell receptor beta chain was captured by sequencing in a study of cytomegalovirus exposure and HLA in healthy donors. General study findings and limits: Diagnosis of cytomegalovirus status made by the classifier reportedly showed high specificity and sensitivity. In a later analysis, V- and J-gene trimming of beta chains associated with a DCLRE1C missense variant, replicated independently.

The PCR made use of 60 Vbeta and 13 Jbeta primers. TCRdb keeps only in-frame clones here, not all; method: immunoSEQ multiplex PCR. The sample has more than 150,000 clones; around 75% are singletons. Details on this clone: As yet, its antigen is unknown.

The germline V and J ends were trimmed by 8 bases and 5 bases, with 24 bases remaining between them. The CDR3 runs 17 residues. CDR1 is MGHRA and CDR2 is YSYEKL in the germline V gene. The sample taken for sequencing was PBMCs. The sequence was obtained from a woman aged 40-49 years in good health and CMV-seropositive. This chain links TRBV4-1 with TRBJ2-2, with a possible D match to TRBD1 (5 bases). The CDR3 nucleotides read TGCGCCAGCCGAGGAAGAGGAGCGTTAAGGGGAACCGGGGAGCTGTTTTTT. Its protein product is CASRGRGALRGTGELFF.